This entry concerns a single TCR beta chain. Its antigen is not identified. TCRdb re-called the 5' RACE reads with MiXCR, one entry per CDR3 protein. In the table there are nearly 900,000 distinct CDR3 sequences, 9% to 15% of which are singletons. The sample belongs to a study of identical twins. Whole-study findings and limits: Beta out-of-frame sequences displayed a weaker excess of sharing between twins.

The same sample was also studied in work on yellow fever vaccine responses in identical twins.

Sequenced input: PBMCs. This sequence was found in a woman aged 18-29 years in good health.

The CDR3 loop reads CASSPLRRTEETQYF. CDR3 DNA sequence: TGTGCCAGCAGTCCGCTTCGTCGGACAGAGGAGACCCAGTACTTC. The V and J genes are TRBV12-3 or TRBV12-4 and TRBJ2-5; TRBD1 is a possible D gene (6 bases). The CDR3 is made up of 15 amino acids. The ends were cut back, 5 bases at V and 5 bases at J, with 18 bases in the middle.